A single sample gave rise to the 10 T cell receptor beta chains below, sequenced in a study of blood T cell repertoires in COVID-19. Only in-frame clones appear in the TCRdb table, and some are missing; sequencing was by immunoSEQ multiplex PCR. The table records about 100,000 clones, roughly 69% of them present only once. Sequencing was performed on peripheral blood. The receptors shown here come from a man aged 80 or over with acute or convalescent COVID-19.

The gene calls are TRBV4-1 and TRBJ1-2; D might be TRBD1 (5 bases). Germline CDR1 is MGHRA and CDR2 is YSYEKL. Trimming cost V 2 bases and J 4 bases, with 8 bases left between them. The CDR3 sequence is 13 residues long. CDR3 in DNA: TGCGCCAGCAGCCAAACAGGCTTCTATGGCTACACCTTC. Encoded protein: CASSQTGFYGYTF.

The chain employs TRBV19 and TRBJ2-1; perhaps TRBD2 as D (5 bases). V was trimmed by 3 bases and J by 7 bases, leaving 13 bases between them. Germline V gives CDR1 LNHDA, CDR2 SQIVND (reference sequence). The CDR3 totals 14 residues. CDR3 protein: CASSISSHLNEQFF. CDR3 sequence (DNA): TGTGCCAGTAGTATCTCTAGCCATTTGAATGAGCAGTTCTTC. Based on the CDR3 plus reference TRBV19 and TRBJ2-1, the full variable domain is DGGITQSPKYLFRKEGQNVTLSCEQNLNHDAMYWYRQDPGQGLRLIYYSQIVNDFQKGDIAEGYSVSREKKESFPLTVTSAQKNPTAFYLCASSISSHLNEQFFGPGTRLTVL.

This clone was picked up one time. This chain joins TRBV5-4 and TRBJ2-3; D is undetermined. V lost 1 base and J lost 2, with 11 bases in between. This CDR3 region has 15 residues. In germline, CDR1 is SGHNT, CDR2 YYREEE (reference sequence). The DNA for the CDR3 is TGTGCCAGCAGCTTGCGTCTAGGCAACACAGATACGCAGTATTTT. Residues: CASSLRLGNTDTQYF.

The V gene is TRBV6-1, the J gene TRBJ1-2; D is undetermined. This CDR3 has 13 residues. Per the germline V gene, CDR1 is MNHNS and CDR2 is SASEGT. V lost 7 bases and J 0 bases, leaving 9 bases between the germline ends. CDR3 coding DNA: TGTGCCAGCATTTTCGGGGCTAACTATGGCTACACCTTC. Translated, it gives CASIFGANYGYTF.

The chain joins TRBV2 to TRBJ2-5; 8 nucleotides agree with TRBD1. The germline V gene encodes CDR1 SNHLY and CDR2 FYNNEI. J was trimmed by 4 bases and V by 5 bases; bases with no gene match: 6. CDR3 length: 14 residues. The CDR3 loop reads CASSFGTGRETQYF. The DNA for the CDR3 is TGTGCCAGCAGTTTTGGGACAGGTCGAGAGACCCAGTACTTC.

The chain joins TRBV2 to TRBJ2-1; 7 positions agree with TRBD2. The V gene's germline CDR1 is SNHLY and CDR2 FYNNEI. V dropped 4 bases and J dropped 10; count of bases not matched to a gene: 4. The CDR3 contains 12 residues. Here the CDR3 reads CASSGTRGEQFF. For the CDR3, the DNA is TGTGCCAGCAGTGGGACTAGGGGCGAGCAGTTCTTC.

The CDR3 bases are TGTGCCAGCAGCGTAGCGGTGTCGGGCCAAGAGACCCAGTACTTC. Its translation is CASSVAVSGQETQYF. This rearrangement joins TRBV9 to TRBJ2-5; D not certain. The CDR3 runs to 15 residues. Germline V gene sequence: CDR1 SGDLS, CDR2 YYNGEE. V was shortened by 0 bases and J by 1 base, with 10 bases between the two germline ends.

With regard to this clone: The germline gene is not matched at one end of the junction; a read error may be the cause. The chain is built from TRBV20-1 and TRBJ1-4, with 11 nucleotides matching TRBD1. This CDR3 is built from 10 residues. Germline CDR1 is DFQATT and CDR2 is SNEGSKA (reference sequence). This CDR3 reads CSASGQGAIF. The CDR3 region has the DNA TGCAGTGCTTCCGGACAGGGGGCGATTTTT.

This chain uses TRBV11-2 with TRBJ2-5, with 8 nucleotides matching TRBD1. V dropped 4 bases and J dropped 5; count of bases not matched to a gene: 6. There are 14 residues in the CDR3. Germline V gives CDR1 SGHAT, CDR2 FQNNGV. CDR3 loop: CASSSTGGRETQYF. CDR3 DNA: TGTGCCAGCAGCTCCACAGGGGGGAGGGAGACCCAGTACTTC.

The V gene is TRBV5-6, the J gene TRBJ2-2, with 13 bases that match TRBD2. The germline CDR1 and CDR2 sequences are SGHDT and YYEEEE. With 4 bases clipped from V and 1 base from J, the junction kept 4 bases outside the gene matches. The CDR3 runs 17 residues. The CDR3 DNA follows: TGTGCCAGCAGCCCTGGACTAGCGGGGGTGAACACCGGGGAGCTGTTTTTT. Its translation: CASSPGLAGVNTGELFF.